Included here is one T cell receptor (beta chain) sequence, with context. This sample was included in a study of blood T cell repertoires in COVID-19. For the study at large: Acute-phase and convalescent COVID-19 samples originated in the United States, Italy and Spain. The analysed material was cDNA or gDNA that came from T cells, B-cell-depleted T cells, or PBMCs.

Between the trimmed V and J ends, which lost 5 bases and 2 bases, there was a span of 6 bases. CDR3 length: 12 residues. CDR1 is MNHNY, CDR2 SVGAGI, per germline (reference sequence). Study processing details: Estimation of nucleated cell counts was performed using reference gene primer amplification. Some clones are missing from TCRdb's copy, which holds only in-frame ones; the method was immunoSEQ multiplex PCR. V, J and clone size derive from that table, while D and trimming were established from the DNA sequence. The data contain about 42,000 clones, about 88% of them singletons. The TCR originated in a human donor in a cohort sampled during active COVID-19. Sequences were obtained from peripheral blood. The rearrangement uses TRBV6-6 and TRBJ1-2; unclear D gene. CDR3 region: CASSQTNYGYTF. DNA for the CDR3: TGTGCCAGCAGTCAAACAAACTATGGCTACACCTTC.